This TCR delta chain was sequenced in a study of γδ T cells in repeated Plasmodium falciparum infection. Background on the study: The natural-infection arm compared Malian children under seasonal malaria with matched Australian children. Study-wide points: Donors in Mali lived in a small rural village, largely one ethnic group.

TCRdb reran clone calling via CATT on the multiplex PCR reads. The table records around 89,000 delta-chain clones, about 1.5% of them present only once. This clone was seen at least ten times. Its antigen is as yet unknown. A read error is likely here: a far larger clone is one base away. This same CDR3 is encoded by further DNA sequences in the sample. Vgamma9/Vdelta2+ and Vdelta2-negative gammadelta T cells were flow-sorted from PBMC for bulk sequencing. Germline V CDR1 and CDR2: GEAIGNYY, EKD. The CDR3 has 14 amino acids. Sequences were obtained from gamma-delta T cells from blood. The chain couples TRDV2 to TRDJ1; a possible D gene is TRDD3 (5 bases). The J gene is absent in TCRdb and was assigned here via DNA matching to germline. This receptor was taken from a pool of human donors (malaria-infected and uninfected, not separated). The CDR3 coding sequence is TGTGCCTGTGACACCCTGGGACAAACCGACAAACTCATCTTT. Encoded protein: CACDTLGQTDKLIF.